The clone carrying this T cell receptor (beta chain) was detected a few times. No antigen is known for it. The data are from a study of T cell repertoires in cytomegalovirus infection. Study at large: In public TCR beta signatures, there were indications of both CMV infection and matching HLA type. Notes on the study in general: Summed public TCR beta family frequency identified CMV carriers bearing the relevant HLA. What dominated the ex vivo response were HLA-C-restricted CMV-specific TCR beta clonotypes.

TCRdb redid the calling of the reads with MiXCR, one entry per CDR3 protein. The sample records 200,000 to 250,000 distinct CDR3 sequences, about 40% being singletons. The source material was CD8+ T cells from cultured PBMCs, sampled from culture after CMV antigen stimulation. The receptor comes from a human donor in good health (CMV status not recorded). Some clones in this sample may be carry-over from other donors' samples.

CDR3 residues: CASSFLFTDTQYF. DNA for the CDR3: TGTGCCAGCAGCTTTCTGTTCACAGATACGCAGTATTTT. The chain carries TRBV7-8 and TRBJ2-3; D unresolved. V dropped 3 bases and J dropped 2 bases, with 6 bases sitting between them. The V gene's germline CDR1 is SGHVS and CDR2 FQNEAQ. The CDR3 contains 13 residues.